The 28 T cell receptor beta chains presented below share a single source sample, sequenced in a study of blood T cell repertoires in COVID-19. Some clones are missing from TCRdb's copy, which holds only in-frame ones; the method was immunoSEQ multiplex PCR. The table includes about 260,000 clones, roughly 84% detected once. The sequenced sample was peripheral blood. The receptors were sampled from a woman aged 35 to 49 who had recovered from COVID-19.

The gene calls are TRBV2 and TRBJ1-6; TRBD1 matches at 9 bases. The trim removed 4 bases at V and 9 bases at J, leaving 10 bases unmatched. Germline CDR1 reads SNHLY; CDR2 reads FYNNEI. This CDR3 region has 16 residues. Here the CDR3 reads CASSVSGTGFSSPLHF. The CDR3 DNA sequence: TGTGCCAGCAGTGTATCCGGGACAGGGTTTTCTTCACCCCTCCACTTT.

The V gene is TRBV9, the J gene TRBJ2-4; 10 nucleotides agree with TRBD2. The CDR3 runs 21 residues. Trimming at V came to 0 bases and at J to 0 bases, leaving 15 bases not matched to a gene. Germline CDR1 is SGDLS and CDR2 is YYNGEE. As DNA, the CDR3 is TGTGCCAGCAGCGTAGCTACCCACCTAGCGGGGGCCCTTATAGCCAAAAACATTCAGTACTTC. It yields the protein CASSVATHLAGALIAKNIQYF.

The gene calls are TRBV7-2 and TRBJ1-1, with D perhaps matching TRBD1 (5 bases). Deletions cut 2 bases from V and 5 bases from J, with 21 bases between. CDR3 size: 17 residues. Germline loops: CDR1 SGHTA, CDR2 FQGNSA. The CDR3 spells CASSLHPPGSVRTEAFF. Here the CDR3 DNA reads TGTGCCAGCAGCTTACACCCCCCAGGGTCGGTGAGAACTGAAGCTTTCTTT.

V and J are TRBV7-2 and TRBJ2-1; 8 bases align to TRBD2. V lost 5 bases and J lost 4; bases outside the gene matches: 7. The CDR3 sequence is 15 residues long. Germline V CDR1 and CDR2: SGHTA, FQGNSA. The CDR3 region has the DNA TGTGCCAGCAGCCAACGGGGGGGGGCATACAATGAGCAGTTCTTC. This translates into CASSQRGGAYNEQFF.

The chain uses TRBV7-9 and TRBJ1-3, with 11 bases matching TRBD1. Germline CDR1 SEHNR, CDR2 FQNEAQ (reference sequence). This CDR3 contains 18 residues. V shed 5 bases, J shed 0 bases, and the junction held 9 bases outside the gene matches. CDR3 nucleotide sequence: TGTGCCAGCAGCCCGCCGGGACAGGGGGTGCACTCTGGAAACACCATATATTTT. Residues: CASSPPGQGVHSGNTIYF.

This chain connects TRBV18 to TRBJ2-7, with 8 nucleotides matching TRBD1. The CDR3 runs 12 residues. The V segment lost 5 bases and the J segment 3 bases; nucleotides outside the gene matches: 0. Per germline, CDR1 KGHSH and CDR2 LQKENI. CDR3 sequence: CASSGQGYEQYF. The CDR3 bases are TGTGCCAGCTCAGGACAGGGCTACGAGCAGTACTTC.

A few counts support this clone. The V call is TRBV6-1, the J call TRBJ1-1; possible D gene TRBD1, 5 bases. CDR3 length: 15 residues. Germline CDR1 reads MNHNS; CDR2 reads SASEGT. V lost 2 bases, J lost 2 bases, and 12 bases lay in between. CDR3 in DNA: TGTGCCAGCAGTGAAAGGGACTTTCCCAACACTGAAGCTTTCTTT. Protein sequence: CASSERDFPNTEAFF.

CDR3 coding DNA: TGCAGCGTTGACTCGGGGCGGGGGACCGATGAGCAGTTCTTC. Its translation: CSVDSGRGTDEQFF. The chain uses TRBV29-1 and TRBJ2-1, with 7 bases identical to TRBD2. V lost 3 bases and J lost 8; bases outside the gene matches: 10. Germline V gene sequence: CDR1 SQVTM, CDR2 ANQGSEA. The CDR3 runs 14 residues.

The V and J genes are TRBV5-6 and TRBJ1-2; D is unclear. The germline CDR1 and CDR2 sequences are SGHDT and YYEEEE. The CDR3 contains 13 residues. The V end was cut by 6 bases, the J end by 7 bases, with 16 bases between. DNA of the CDR3: TGTGCCAGCACCCGGGAGTCATCTGTTGGCTACACCTTC. Residues: CASTRESSVGYTF.

The chain links TRBV28 to TRBJ1-2; the D is unclear. Germline CDR1 MDHEN, CDR2 SYDVKM. This CDR3 has 15 residues. Trimming took 8 bases from V and 5 from J, leaving 21 bases between them. The DNA for the CDR3 is TGTGCCAGCGCTCCCCTTGGGAGTCTAGGGTATGGCTACACCTTC. This codes for CASAPLGSLGYGYTF.

This chain joins TRBV2 and TRBJ1-4, with TRBD1 identical over 8 bases. J lost 5 bases, V lost 8 bases, and 4 bases had no gene match. CDR1 and CDR2 from the germline V gene are SNHLY and FYNNEI. The CDR3 runs to 13 residues. DNA for the CDR3: TGTGCCAGCCTCAGGACAGGGAATGAAAAACTGTTTTTT. It translates to CASLRTGNEKLFF.

The V gene is TRBV15, the J gene TRBJ2-1; tentative D call: TRBD2 (5 bases). This CDR3 region has 17 residues. From germline, CDR1 is LNHNV and CDR2 YYDKDF (reference sequence). Trimming removed 2 bases at V and 6 bases at J, with 20 bases between. The CDR3 bases are TGTGCCACCAGCAGAAAAATTGAGGGCGGTGTCCCCAATGAGCAGTTCTTC. Translated, it gives CATSRKIEGGVPNEQFF.

This chain connects TRBV30 to TRBJ1-3; D call uncertain. Trimming removed 5 bases from V and 0 bases from J, with 14 bases in between. This CDR3 contains 15 residues. Germline V gene lookup returns CDR1 GTSNPN and CDR2 SVGIG (reference sequence). The CDR3, as DNA: TGTGCCTGGGGAATTGGCAAAAGCTCTGGAAACACCATATATTTT. This translates into CAWGIGKSSGNTIYF. Combining the CDR3 with reference TRBV30 and TRBJ1-3 gives the whole variable domain SQTIHQWPATLVQPVGSPLSLECTVEGTSNPNLYWYRQAAGRGLQLLFYSVGIGQISSEVPQNLSASRPQDRQFILSSKKLLLSDSGFYLCAWGIGKSSGNTIYFGEGSWLTVV.

This chain joins TRBV20-1 and TRBJ2-1; no definite D call. V shed 5 bases and J shed 4 bases, with 6 bases lying between them. The germline V gene encodes CDR1 DFQATT and CDR2 SNEGSKA (reference sequence). This CDR3 has 11 residues. The CDR3 region has the DNA TGCAGTGCTGACTTGTACAATGAGCAGTTCTTC. Encoded protein: CSADLYNEQFF.

The chain is built from TRBV5-1 and TRBJ1-1, with 8 bases that match TRBD1. Germline CDR1 reads SGHRS; CDR2 reads YFSETQ. CDR3 size: 15 residues. With 1 base clipped from V and 4 bases from J, the junction kept 6 bases outside the gene matches. The CDR3 nucleotides read TGCGCCAGCAGCTTGCAGGGGGCTAGCGGCACTGAAGCTTTCTTT. It encodes CASSLQGASGTEAFF.

V is TRBV28 and J is TRBJ1-2, with D possibly being TRBD1 (5 bases). The length of the CDR3 is 13 residues. V lost 6 bases, J lost 2 bases, and 10 bases lay in between. The germline CDR1 and CDR2 sequences are MDHEN and SYDVKM. The CDR3 DNA is TGTGCCAGCAGAGACAGTCCCAACTATGGCTACACCTTC. Translating gives CASRDSPNYGYTF.

J is TRBJ2-5 and V is TRBV9, with 9 bases matching TRBD2. The CDR3 totals 17 residues. Trimming removed 0 bases from V and 1 base from J; junction bases left unmatched: 7. CDR1 and CDR2 from the germline V gene are SGDLS and YYNGEE. In DNA, the CDR3 is TGTGCCAGCAGCGTAGGGGTTAGCGGGGGACCCCAAGAGACCCAGTACTTC. Its protein is CASSVGVSGGPQETQYF.

This clone turned up a few times. The chain is built from TRBV4-1 and TRBJ1-4; D is uncertain. Trimming left V 0 bases short and J 3 bases short, with 11 bases between. CDR1 and CDR2 from the germline V gene are MGHRA and YSYEKL. The CDR3 contains 16 residues. This CDR3 is CASSQDQGSANEKLFF. CDR3 bases: TGCGCCAGCAGCCAAGACCAAGGGAGTGCTAATGAAAAACTGTTTTTT.

This clone was recorded a few times. The chain links TRBV6-2 or TRBV6-3 to TRBJ2-7, with TRBD1 identical over 9 bases. This CDR3 spans 14 amino acids. With 5 bases clipped from V and 5 bases from J, the junction kept 7 bases outside the gene matches. Germline CDR1 reads MNHEY; CDR2 reads SVGEGT. CDR3 sequence: CASSTRTGENEQYF. As DNA, the CDR3 is TGTGCCAGCAGTACCCGGACAGGGGAGAACGAGCAGTACTTC.

CDR3 amino acids: CAWEQGRNQPQHF. CDR3 DNA sequence: TGTGCCTGGGAACAGGGAAGGAATCAGCCCCAGCATTTT. The V gene is TRBV30, the J gene TRBJ1-5; D perhaps matches TRBD1 (6 bases). Germline assignment: CDR1 GTSNPN and CDR2 SVGIG (reference sequence). The CDR3 runs to 13 residues. V shed 5 bases and J shed 4 bases, with 12 bases lying between them.

The chain links TRBV28 to TRBJ2-3; D might be TRBD2 (6 bases). The CDR3 covers 14 residues. Germline lookup yields CDR1 MDHEN and CDR2 SYDVKM. The germline V and J ends were trimmed by 5 bases and 1 base, with 10 bases remaining between them. In nucleotides, the CDR3 is TGTGCCAGCAGTGGGAGGATCCGCACAGATACGCAGTATTTT. Translating it yields CASSGRIRTDTQYF.

This sequence joins TRBV18 and TRBJ1-1, with 8 bases identical to TRBD1. The CDR3 spans 15 residues. V was clipped by 4 bases and J by 3 bases; unmatched bases: 7. Per the germline V gene, CDR1 is KGHSH and CDR2 is LQKENI. CDR3 nucleotides: TGTGCCAGCTCACTCGCGGACAGGGAGGACACTGAAGCTTTCTTT. Translated: CASSLADREDTEAFF.

The chain is built from TRBV4-2 and TRBJ1-6, with TRBD1 matching 8 bases. The CDR3 has 14 residues. Trimming took 4 bases from V and 7 from J; bases not matched to a gene: 3. In germline, CDR1 is LGHNA, CDR2 YNFKEQ. CDR3 nucleotide sequence: TGTGCCAGCAGCCCGGGACAGGAGAATTCACCCCTCCACTTT. Translating it yields CASSPGQENSPLHF.

This chain links TRBV18 with TRBJ1-4, with TRBD1 as a possible D gene (5 bases). V dropped 0 bases and J dropped 10 bases, with 15 bases sitting between them. The CDR3 covers 15 residues. The V gene's germline CDR1 is KGHSH and CDR2 LQKENI. The CDR3 protein is CASSPPSGAEGKLFF. For the CDR3, the DNA is TGTGCCAGCTCACCACCCAGCGGGGCGGAGGGAAAACTGTTTTTT.

This clone has just one count. V usage is TRBV29-1 and J usage is TRBJ1-1; D is unclear. The CDR3 is made up of 16 amino acids. Trimming took off 3 bases at V and 5 bases at J, with 22 bases between the two ends. Per germline, CDR1 SQVTM and CDR2 ANQGSEA. Here the CDR3 DNA reads TGCAGCGTTGAGCGGGGTGCAGTAGGTGGAGGGACTGAAGCTTTCTTT. This encodes CSVERGAVGGGTEAFF.

The chain is built from TRBV18 and TRBJ2-7, with 8 bases that match TRBD1. Germline V CDR1 and CDR2: KGHSH, LQKENI. The CDR3 spans 15 residues. V trimming: 6 bases; J trimming: 3 bases; junction bases outside the gene matches: 10. The CDR3 is CASSPGTGSIYEQYF. The CDR3 DNA follows: TGTGCCAGCTCCCCCGGGACAGGCAGTATCTACGAGCAGTACTTC. The full variable domain, its missing parts supplied by reference TRBV18 and TRBJ2-7, is NAGVMQNPRHLVRRRGQEARLRCSPMKGHSHVYWYRQLPEEGLKFMVYLQKENIIDESGMPKERFSAEFPKEGPSILRIQQVVRGDSAAYFCASSPGTGSIYEQYFGPGTRLTVT.

V usage is TRBV7-2 and J usage is TRBJ2-3, with TRBD1 matching 10 bases. The CDR3 runs to 15 residues. CDR1 and CDR2 (germline): SGHTA, FQGNSA. V trimming: 3 bases; J trimming: 3 bases; junction bases outside the gene matches: 3. The CDR3 coding sequence is TGTGCCAGCAGCTTGATGGGACAGGGGACAGATACGCAGTATTTT. Protein sequence: CASSLMGQGTDTQYF.

The V call is TRBV29-1, the J call TRBJ2-7; weak D call: TRBD2 (6 bases). The germline gives CDR1 SQVTM, CDR2 ANQGSEA. The CDR3 covers 15 residues. V was pared by 6 bases and J by 3 bases, with 21 bases between. The CDR3 DNA sequence: TGCAGCGTGTATGGCGGGGCCATGCTTAACTACGAGCAGTACTTC. It encodes CSVYGGAMLNYEQYF.